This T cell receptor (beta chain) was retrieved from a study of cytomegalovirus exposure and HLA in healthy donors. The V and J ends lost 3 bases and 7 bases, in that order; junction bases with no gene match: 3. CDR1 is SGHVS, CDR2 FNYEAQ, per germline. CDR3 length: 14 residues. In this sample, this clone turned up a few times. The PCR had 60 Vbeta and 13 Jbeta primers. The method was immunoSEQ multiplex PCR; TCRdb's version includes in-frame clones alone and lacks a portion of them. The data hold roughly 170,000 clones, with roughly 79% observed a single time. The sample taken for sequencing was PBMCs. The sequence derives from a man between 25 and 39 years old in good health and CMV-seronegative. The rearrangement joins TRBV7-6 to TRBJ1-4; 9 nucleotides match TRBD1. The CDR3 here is CASSLTGGGEKLFF. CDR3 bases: TGTGCCAGCAGCTTGACAGGGGGTGGTGAAAAACTGTTTTTT.